These 32 T cell receptor beta chains were all obtained from the same sample, sequenced in a study of blood T cells in healthy people across ages. The second PCR ran roughly 7 to 12 cycles with a sample-barcoded 5' primer and J-beta primers. In TCRdb, the 5' RACE reads were re-called with MiXCR into one record per CDR3 protein. The data contain hundreds of thousands of distinct CDR3 sequences, roughly 21% of them seen just once; the ten biggest clones take up approximately 3.6%. Sample: blood. The receptors here all came from a man aged 65 to 85 in good health.

The rearrangement uses TRBV12-3 or TRBV12-4 and TRBJ2-1; TRBD1 matches 8 bases. The CDR3 is 15 residues long. J gave up 2 bases and V 6 bases, and 6 bases lay outside the gene matches. In nucleotides, the CDR3 is TGTGCCAGCAGAAATACAGGGGGGACCTACAATGAGCAGTTCTTC. Translation: CASRNTGGTYNEQFF.

V and J are TRBV6-2 or TRBV6-3 and TRBJ1-2; no clear D. Germline CDR1 is MNHEY and CDR2 is SVGEGT. The CDR3 is 12 amino acids. V was trimmed by 5 bases and J by 8 bases, leaving 12 bases between them. CDR3 amino acids: CASSRSTGGYTF. The CDR3 DNA reads TGTGCCAGCAGTCGGTCAACGGGGGGCTACACCTTC.

This clonotype occurred many times. The chain employs TRBV12-3 or TRBV12-4 and TRBJ2-4, with D perhaps assigned TRBD1 or TRBD2 (5 bases each). V lost 2 bases and J lost 7, with 9 bases in between. The CDR3 length is 13 residues. The DNA of the CDR3 is TGTGCCAGCAGTTTAAGGGGCGGGAACATTCAGTACTTC. The encoded protein is CASSLRGGNIQYF.

This clonotype was counted at least ten times. The genes are TRBV20-1 and TRBJ2-1; TRBD2 matches at 9 bases. Germline trimming cut 3 bases from V and 7 bases from J; bases unmatched to any gene: 10. CDR3 size: 15 residues. Looked up from germline, CDR1 is DFQATT and CDR2 is SNEGSKA (reference sequence). CDR3 bases: TGCAGTGCTAGGCTGCCCCTAGCGGGAAGGAATGAGCAGTTCTTC. Residues: CSARLPLAGRNEQFF.

This clonotype showed up just a few times. The genes are TRBV3-1 and TRBJ1-6; 9 positions match TRBD1. Germline lookup yields CDR1 LGHDT and CDR2 YNNKEL (reference sequence). With 3 bases clipped from V and 0 bases from J, the junction kept 3 bases outside the gene matches. This CDR3 spans 17 amino acids. The CDR3 DNA is TGTGCCAGCAGCCATGGACAGGGGAGCTCCTATAATTCACCCCTCCACTTT. It codes for CASSHGQGSSYNSPLHF.

J is TRBJ2-3 and V is TRBV4-2, with TRBD2 matching 8 bases. The V segment lost 0 bases and the J segment 11 bases; nucleotides outside the gene matches: 7. The CDR3 has 14 amino acids. Germline V gene lookup returns CDR1 LGHNA and CDR2 YNFKEQ. The CDR3 DNA reads TGTGCCAGCAGCCAAGAGTGGCGGGAGGAAATGCAGTATTTT. Translating it yields CASSQEWREEMQYF.

This clonotype turned up a few times. The rearrangement joins TRBV20-1 to TRBJ2-1; 11 bases line up with TRBD2. This CDR3 is 15 amino acids long. Per the germline V gene, CDR1 is DFQATT and CDR2 is SNEGSKA (reference sequence). The junction had 3 bases not matched to a gene; V was cut back by 1 base and J by 4 bases. CDR3 amino acids: CSARGTSGRYNEQFF. The CDR3 DNA sequence: TGCAGTGCTAGAGGGACTAGCGGGCGGTACAATGAGCAGTTCTTC.

Concerning this clonotype: Germline is not matched at one junction end, which may reflect a read error. The chain employs TRBV27 and TRBJ2-5; TRBD2 matches 8 bases. The assigned J gene may be wrong: the sequence end matches TRBJ2-7 better. This CDR3 spans 18 amino acids. The germline CDR1 and CDR2 sequences are MNHEY and SMNVEV (reference sequence). In DNA, the CDR3 is TGTGCCTGCAGTTTAACGGGACAAGTCGGCGGGAGGTCCTACGAGCAGTACTTC. Translating gives CACSLTGQVGGRSYEQYF.

This clonotype appeared a few times. In DNA, the CDR3 is TGTGCCTGGAGTCCGGCCAGGGGAGAGACCCAGTACTTC. It encodes CAWSPARGETQYF. The chain uses TRBV30 and TRBJ2-5, with D possibly TRBD1 on 6 matching bases. CDR1 and CDR2 from the germline V gene are GTSNPN and SVGIG (reference sequence). Trimming pared 2 bases from V and 4 bases from J, leaving 11 bases between. The CDR3 sequence is 13 residues long.

This clonotype was counted between two and nine times. The CDR3 DNA is TGTGCCAGCAGTTTCATACAGGGGGCTTACGAGCAGTACTTC. Translated: CASSFIQGAYEQYF. The rearrangement uses TRBV12-3 or TRBV12-4 and TRBJ2-1; 9 bases align to TRBD1. The J call is uncertain, as TRBJ2-7 better fits the DNA end. The CDR3 runs to 14 residues.

This clonotype was seen more than once but under ten times. CDR3 sequence reads: CSASKPSGVEQYF. The CDR3 nucleotides read TGCAGTGCGTCTAAACCATCAGGGGTCGAGCAGTACTTC. The rearrangement uses TRBV20-1 and TRBJ2-7, with a tentative D call TRBD1 (6 bases). This CDR3 is 13 amino acids long. The germline CDR1 and CDR2 sequences are DFQATT and SNEGSKA (reference sequence). The V end lost 6 bases, the J end lost 6 bases, and 18 bases lay between the germline ends.

The chain couples TRBV3-1 to TRBJ2-7, with 10 bases lining up with TRBD2. V trimming: 3 bases; J trimming: 5 bases; junction bases outside the gene matches: 10. Germline loops: CDR1 LGHDT, CDR2 YNNKEL (reference sequence). This CDR3 is 16 amino acids long. The CDR3 region has the DNA TGTGCCAGCAGCCAGAGGGCTAGCGGGAGTGTCCACGAGCAGTACTTC. Residues: CASSQRASGSVHEQYF.

This sequence joins TRBV5-1 and TRBJ2-1, with D perhaps TRBD1 or TRBD2 (5 bases each). CDR3 length equals 15 residues. Trimming stripped 4 bases from V and 7 bases from J, with 18 bases between. Germline CDR1 reads SGHRS; CDR2 reads YFSETQ. The CDR3 nucleotides read TGCGCCAGCAGCATAATACTAGGGGCTCGTAATGAGCAGTTCTTC. Translating it yields CASSIILGARNEQFF.

This clonotype was recorded a few times. The junction departs from germline at one end; a sequencing error may be responsible. In DNA form, the CDR3 reads TGTGCCAGCAGTGACAAAAGCTCTGGGGCCAACGTCCCGACTTTC. This gives the protein CASSDKSSGANVPTF. This rearrangement joins TRBV6-1 to TRBJ2-6; a weak D match, TRBD1 (5 bases). The CDR3 has 15 amino acids. Germline-derived CDR1 and CDR2 are MNHNS and SASEGT.

The gene calls are TRBV7-2 and TRBJ2-7; 9 bases are shared with TRBD2. Germline V lookup: CDR1 SGHTA, CDR2 FQGNSA. This CDR3 spans 15 amino acids. Trimming removed 5 bases from V and 6 bases from J; junction bases left unmatched: 11. The CDR3 bases are TGTGCCAGCAGCGGGAGAGCGGGAGGACGGGGCGAGCAGTACTTC. Protein sequence: CASSGRAGGRGEQYF.

In this sample, this clonotype turned up a few times. The rearrangement uses TRBV20-1 and TRBJ2-5, with 11 bases fitting TRBD2. Germline lookup yields CDR1 DFQATT and CDR2 SNEGSKA (reference sequence). The CDR3 is 15 amino acids. The ends lost 4 bases at V and 2 bases at J; junction bases unmatched: 6. DNA of the CDR3: TGCAGTGCTACCTCGGGACTAGCGGTACAAGAGACCCAGTACTTC. This sequence encodes CSATSGLAVQETQYF.

This clonotype was observed a handful of times. This chain uses TRBV12-3 or TRBV12-4 with TRBJ2-5; maybe TRBD1 (5 bases). The CDR3 consists of 14 residues. V shed 5 bases and J shed 1 base, with 11 bases lying between them. The chain's CDR3 is CASSPLDTQETQYF. CDR3 DNA sequence: TGTGCCAGCAGTCCCCTGGACACCCAAGAGACCCAGTACTTC.

Note on this clonotype: It may be a read error: a sequence one base away is much more abundant. J is TRBJ2-7 and V is TRBV28; D possibly uses TRBD1 or TRBD2 (5 bases each). The V gene's germline CDR1 is MDHEN and CDR2 SYDVKM. The CDR3 runs 11 residues. CDR3 sequence: CASMGVREQSF. For the CDR3, the DNA is TGTGCCAGCATGGGGGTGCGCGAGCAGTCCTTC.

This clonotype showed up just a few times. The chain employs TRBV29-1 and TRBJ2-1; 8 bases agree with TRBD2. CDR3 length equals 11 residues. Germline V gene sequence: CDR1 SQVTM, CDR2 ANQGSEA. J was trimmed by 8 bases and V by 6 bases; bases with no gene match: 3. The CDR3 DNA follows: TGCAGCGTGGGACTAGTGGATGAGCAGTTCTTC. Its protein product is CSVGLVDEQFF.

The CDR3: CSPFAVHPHTQYF. The CDR3 DNA reads TGCAGTCCGTTCGCGGTCCATCCTCATACGCAGTATTTT. This chain connects TRBV20-1 to TRBJ2-3, with D uncertain. With 8 bases removed from V and 7 bases from J, the gap between germline ends came to 19 bases. Germline CDR1 reads DFQATT; CDR2 reads SNEGSKA (reference sequence). CDR3 size: 13 residues.

This chain uses TRBV5-1 with TRBJ2-1; 10 bases fit TRBD1. This CDR3 comprises 15 residues. J gave up 4 bases and V 4 bases, and 5 bases lay outside the gene matches. Germline V CDR1 and CDR2: SGHRS, YFSETQ. CDR3 amino acids: CASSAGTGDYNEQFF. The CDR3 DNA reads TGCGCCAGCAGCGCCGGGACAGGGGATTACAATGAGCAGTTCTTC.

This rearrangement joins TRBV14 to TRBJ2-1; 8 bases are shared with TRBD2. The J call may not be correct, given that the DNA end is closer to TRBJ2-7. Germline values: CDR1 SGHDN, CDR2 FVKESK. This CDR3 has 14 amino acids. CDR3 DNA: TGTGCCAGCAGCCAAGTGAACCTAGCGGGTGAGCAGTACTTC. Translation: CASSQVNLAGEQYF.

In this sample, this clonotype turned up many times. This CDR3 is CASSLRWGRETQYF. In DNA form, the CDR3 reads TGTGCCAGCAGCTTACGGTGGGGCCGAGAGACCCAGTACTTC. The gene calls are TRBV5-5 and TRBJ2-5; D possibly corresponds to TRBD1 (5 bases). Per the germline V gene, CDR1 is SGHKS and CDR2 is YYEKEE (reference sequence). V was cut by 2 bases and J by 4 bases, with 12 bases left in between. This CDR3 has 14 residues.

V gene TRBV4-1 combines with J gene TRBJ1-6; TRBD1 matches 10 bases. J lost 9 bases, V lost 0 bases, and 5 bases had no gene match. CDR1 and CDR2 (germline): MGHRA, YSYEKL. The CDR3 covers 16 residues. The CDR3 region is CASSQESGTGVSPLHF. The CDR3, as DNA: TGCGCCAGCAGCCAAGAGTCAGGGACAGGGGTTTCACCCCTCCACTTT.

This sequence joins TRBV24-1 and TRBJ1-1; 7 bases map to TRBD1. The CDR3 consists of 14 residues. Germline loops: CDR1 KGHDR, CDR2 SFDVKD. J gave up 3 bases and V 8 bases, and 8 bases lay outside the gene matches. As DNA, the CDR3 is TGTGCCACCACCAAACAGGGGTCCTACACTGAAGCTTTCTTT. Its protein is CATTKQGSYTEAFF.

This clonotype was counted a single time. J is TRBJ1-2 and V is TRBV20-1; D not resolved. Trimming stripped 5 bases from V and 5 bases from J, with 6 bases between. Per germline, CDR1 DFQATT and CDR2 SNEGSKA (reference sequence). The length of the CDR3 is 10 residues. CDR3 sequence reads: CSAFAYGYTF. The DNA for the CDR3 is TGCAGTGCTTTTGCGTATGGCTACACCTTC.

The V and J genes are TRBV15 and TRBJ2-1, with D tentatively TRBD1 or TRBD2 (5 bases each). The CDR3 consists of 13 residues. Germline V gives CDR1 LNHNV, CDR2 YYDKDF (reference sequence). The ends were cut back, 8 bases at V and 5 bases at J, with 13 bases in the middle. Written as DNA, the CDR3 is TGTGCCACCCGGGACCTCTTCCACAATGAGCAGTTCTTC. Translating gives CATRDLFHNEQFF.

The chain has TRBV27 and TRBJ2-5, with 8 bases that match TRBD1. The J call may be wrong; the DNA end is better matched by TRBJ2-1. Germline loops: CDR1 MNHEY, CDR2 SMNVEV (reference sequence). This CDR3 is built from 16 residues. The chain's CDR3 is CASSLGTTGVHNEQFF. CDR3 DNA: TGTGCCAGCAGTTTAGGGACGACAGGGGTACACAATGAGCAGTTCTTC.

This clonotype was found many times. V and J are TRBV29-1 and TRBJ2-7; 8 nucleotides agree with TRBD2. Germline values: CDR1 SQVTM, CDR2 ANQGSEA. The CDR3 runs to 15 residues. V trimming: 2 bases; J trimming: 7 bases; junction bases outside the gene matches: 13. The CDR3 sequence: CSVELAGTRTREQYF. The CDR3 DNA follows: TGCAGCGTTGAATTAGCCGGGACTAGAACTAGGGAGCAGTACTTC.

This clonotype was found a few times. The genes are TRBV11-2 and TRBJ1-4; D is possibly TRBD1 (6 bases). This CDR3 is built from 16 residues. Trimming took 8 bases from V and 7 from J, leaving 23 bases between them. The germline V gene encodes CDR1 SGHAT and CDR2 FQNNGV. CDR3: CASRSLGGRLSEKLFF. CDR3 nucleotides: TGTGCCAGCCGCAGTTTGGGGGGGCGACTGAGTGAAAAACTGTTTTTT.

The chain links TRBV4-3 to TRBJ1-4; tentatively, D is TRBD1 (6 bases). Germline V gene sequence: CDR1 LGHNA, CDR2 YSLEER. Trimming left V 0 bases short and J 8 bases short, with 16 bases between. The CDR3 spans 16 residues. The CDR3 coding sequence is TGCGCCAGCAGCCAAGATGGGGGGCGAATGGAGGAAAAACTGTTTTTT. Residues: CASSQDGGRMEEKLFF.

J is TRBJ2-1 and V is TRBV20-1; D is uncertain. CDR3 size: 10 residues. Trimming removed 7 bases at V and 9 bases at J, with 10 bases between. Per germline, CDR1 DFQATT and CDR2 SNEGSKA (reference sequence). The CDR3 loop is CSVAAPEQFF. CDR3 nucleotide sequence: TGCAGTGTTGCGGCTCCTGAGCAGTTCTTC.